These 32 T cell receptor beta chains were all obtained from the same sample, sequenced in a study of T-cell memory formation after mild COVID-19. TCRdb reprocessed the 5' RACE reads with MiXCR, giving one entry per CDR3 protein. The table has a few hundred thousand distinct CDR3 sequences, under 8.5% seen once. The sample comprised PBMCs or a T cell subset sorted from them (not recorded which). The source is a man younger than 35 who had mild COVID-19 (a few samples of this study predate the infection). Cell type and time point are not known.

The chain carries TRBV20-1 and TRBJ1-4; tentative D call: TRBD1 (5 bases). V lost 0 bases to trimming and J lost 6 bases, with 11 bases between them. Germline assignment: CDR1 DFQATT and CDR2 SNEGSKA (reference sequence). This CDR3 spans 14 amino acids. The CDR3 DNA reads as TGCAGTGCTAGAGATCGGTTGGGGGATGAAAAACTGTTTTTT. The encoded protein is CSARDRLGDEKLFF.

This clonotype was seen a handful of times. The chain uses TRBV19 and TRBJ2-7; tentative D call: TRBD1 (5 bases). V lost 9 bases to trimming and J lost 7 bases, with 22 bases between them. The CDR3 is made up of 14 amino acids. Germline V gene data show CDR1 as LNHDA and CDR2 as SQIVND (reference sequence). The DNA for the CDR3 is TGTGCCAGAGGGGCTGGGGTCGACGGTGTAGAGCAGTACGTC. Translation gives CARGAGVDGVEQYV.

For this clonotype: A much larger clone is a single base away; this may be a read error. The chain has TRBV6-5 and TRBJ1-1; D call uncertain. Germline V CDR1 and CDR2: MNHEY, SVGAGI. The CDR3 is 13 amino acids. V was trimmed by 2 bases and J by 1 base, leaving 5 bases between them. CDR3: CASSYAKNTEAFF. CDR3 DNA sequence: TGTGCCAGCAGTTACGCCAAGAACACTGAAGCTTTCTTT.

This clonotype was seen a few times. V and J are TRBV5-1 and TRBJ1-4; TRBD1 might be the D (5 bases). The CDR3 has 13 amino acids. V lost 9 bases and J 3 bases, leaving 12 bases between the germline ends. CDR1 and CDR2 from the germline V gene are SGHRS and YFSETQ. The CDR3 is CATSDSPNEKLFF. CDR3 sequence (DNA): TGCGCCACCTCCGACAGTCCTAATGAAAAACTGTTTTTT.

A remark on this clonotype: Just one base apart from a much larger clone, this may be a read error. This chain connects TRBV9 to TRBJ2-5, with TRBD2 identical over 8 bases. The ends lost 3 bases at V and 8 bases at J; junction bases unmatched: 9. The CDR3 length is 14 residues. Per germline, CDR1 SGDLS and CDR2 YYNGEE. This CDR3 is CASSGSGVGDTQYF. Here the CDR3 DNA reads TGTGCCAGCAGCGGTAGCGGGGTGGGGGATACCCAGTACTTC.

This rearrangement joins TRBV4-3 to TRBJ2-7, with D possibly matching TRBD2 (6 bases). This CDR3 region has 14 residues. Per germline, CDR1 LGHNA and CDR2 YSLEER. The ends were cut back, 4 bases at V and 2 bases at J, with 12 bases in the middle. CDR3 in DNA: TGCGCCAGCAGCCGAGGGGCGGGGACCTACGAGCAGTACTTC. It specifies CASSRGAGTYEQYF.

CDR3 amino acids: CASSAKGDGADTQYF. The CDR3 bases are TGTGCCAGCAGTGCCAAAGGGGACGGGGCAGATACGCAGTATTTT. This chain connects TRBV6-4 to TRBJ2-3, with D perhaps TRBD1 or TRBD2 (5 bases each). The CDR3 runs to 15 residues. V was shortened by 4 bases and J by 4 bases, with 15 bases between the two germline ends. Germline loops: CDR1 MRHNA, CDR2 SNTAGT.

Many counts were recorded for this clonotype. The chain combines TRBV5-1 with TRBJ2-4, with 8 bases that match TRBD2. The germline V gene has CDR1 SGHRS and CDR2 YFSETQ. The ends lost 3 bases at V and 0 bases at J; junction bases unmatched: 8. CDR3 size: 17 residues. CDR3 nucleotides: TGCGCCAGCAGCTCTACTAGCGGTAGCTTAGCCAAAAACATTCAGTACTTC. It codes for CASSSTSGSLAKNIQYF.

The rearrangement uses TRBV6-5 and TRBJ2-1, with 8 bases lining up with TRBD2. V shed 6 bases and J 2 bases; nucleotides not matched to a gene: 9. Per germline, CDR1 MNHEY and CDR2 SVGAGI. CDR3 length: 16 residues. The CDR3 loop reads CASRLGSGSPYNEQFF. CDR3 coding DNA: TGTGCCAGCAGACTGGGAAGCGGGAGCCCCTACAATGAGCAGTTCTTC.

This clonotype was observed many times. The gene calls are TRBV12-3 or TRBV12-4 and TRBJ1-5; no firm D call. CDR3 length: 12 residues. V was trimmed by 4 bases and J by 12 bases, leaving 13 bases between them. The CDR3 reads CASSSRVRRQHF. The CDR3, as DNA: TGTGCCAGCAGTTCTCGCGTGCGTCGCCAGCATTTT.

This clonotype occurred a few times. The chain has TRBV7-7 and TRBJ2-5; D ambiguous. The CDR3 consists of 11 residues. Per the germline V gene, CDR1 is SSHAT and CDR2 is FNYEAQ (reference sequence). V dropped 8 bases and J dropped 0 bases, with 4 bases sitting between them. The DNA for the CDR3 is TGTGCCAGCGGGTACCAAGAGACCCAGTACTTC. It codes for CASGYQETQYF.

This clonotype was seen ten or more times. CDR3 loop: CSARGFRRTSTDTQYF. The CDR3 DNA reads as TGCAGTGCTAGAGGATTCCGTAGGACGAGCACAGATACGCAGTATTTT. The chain combines TRBV20-1 with TRBJ2-3; the D is unclear. V dropped 1 base and J dropped 0 bases, with 14 bases sitting between them. CDR1 is DFQATT and CDR2 is SNEGSKA in the germline V gene (reference sequence). The CDR3 runs 16 residues.

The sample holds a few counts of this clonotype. CDR3 sequence (DNA): TGTGCCAGCAGCTCGGACAGGGAGAACACCGGGGAGCTGTTTTTT. Its translation: CASSSDRENTGELFF. This chain uses TRBV7-9 with TRBJ2-2; 8 bases fit TRBD1. V trimming: 4 bases; J trimming: 1 base; junction bases outside the gene matches: 2. This CDR3 contains 15 residues. Germline V gene lookup returns CDR1 SEHNR and CDR2 FQNEAQ (reference sequence).

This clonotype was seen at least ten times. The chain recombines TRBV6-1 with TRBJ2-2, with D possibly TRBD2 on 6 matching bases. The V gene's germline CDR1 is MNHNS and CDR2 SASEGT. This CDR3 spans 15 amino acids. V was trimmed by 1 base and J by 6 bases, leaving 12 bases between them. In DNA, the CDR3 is TGTGCCAGCAGTGAAGTCGGTGCTAGCGCCGGGGAGCTGTTTTTT. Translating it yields CASSEVGASAGELFF.

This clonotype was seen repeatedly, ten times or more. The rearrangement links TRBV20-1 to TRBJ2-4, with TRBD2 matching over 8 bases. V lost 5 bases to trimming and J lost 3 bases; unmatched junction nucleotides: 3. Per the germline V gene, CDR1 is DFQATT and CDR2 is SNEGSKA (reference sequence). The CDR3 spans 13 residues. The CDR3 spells CSAPGTSKNIQYF. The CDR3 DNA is TGCAGTGCTCCCGGGACTAGCAAAAACATTCAGTACTTC.

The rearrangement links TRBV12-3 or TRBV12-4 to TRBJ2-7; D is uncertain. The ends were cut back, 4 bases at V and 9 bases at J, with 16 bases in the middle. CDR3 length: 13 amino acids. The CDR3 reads CASSSHFVAWQYF. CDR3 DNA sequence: TGTGCCAGCAGTTCCCATTTCGTCGCTTGGCAGTACTTC.

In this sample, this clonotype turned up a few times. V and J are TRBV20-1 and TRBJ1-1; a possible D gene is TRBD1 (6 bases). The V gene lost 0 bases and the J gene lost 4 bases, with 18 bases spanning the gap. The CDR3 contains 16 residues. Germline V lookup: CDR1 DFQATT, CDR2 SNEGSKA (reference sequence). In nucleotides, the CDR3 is TGCAGTGCTAGAGACCGCCTGACAGGAGGGAGCACTGAAGCTTTCTTT. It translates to CSARDRLTGGSTEAFF.

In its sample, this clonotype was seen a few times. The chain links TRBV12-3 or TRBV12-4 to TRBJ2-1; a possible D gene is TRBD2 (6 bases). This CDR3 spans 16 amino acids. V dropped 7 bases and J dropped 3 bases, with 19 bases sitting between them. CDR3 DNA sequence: TGTGCCAGCACCGACGTTGTCGGGACTGGCTACAATGAGCAGTTCTTC. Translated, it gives CASTDVVGTGYNEQFF.

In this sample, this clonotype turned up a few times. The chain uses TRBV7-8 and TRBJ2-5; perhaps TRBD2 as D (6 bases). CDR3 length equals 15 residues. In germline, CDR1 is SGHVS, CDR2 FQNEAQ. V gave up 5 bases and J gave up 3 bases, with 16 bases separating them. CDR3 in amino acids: CASSPRLVSKETQYF. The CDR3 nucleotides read TGTGCCAGCAGCCCGAGACTAGTATCAAAAGAGACCCAGTACTTC.

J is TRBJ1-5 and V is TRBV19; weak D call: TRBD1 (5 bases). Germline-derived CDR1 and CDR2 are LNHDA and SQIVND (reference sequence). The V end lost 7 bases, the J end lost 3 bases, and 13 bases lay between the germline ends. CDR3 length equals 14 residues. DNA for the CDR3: TGTGCCAGTATGAGCGGACACCTCAATCAGCCCCAGCATTTT. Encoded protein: CASMSGHLNQPQHF.

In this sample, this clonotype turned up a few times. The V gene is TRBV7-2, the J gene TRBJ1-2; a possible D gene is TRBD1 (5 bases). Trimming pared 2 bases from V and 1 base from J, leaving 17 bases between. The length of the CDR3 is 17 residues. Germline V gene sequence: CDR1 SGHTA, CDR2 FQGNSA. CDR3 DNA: TGTGCCAGCAGCTTACGGTTAGGGGACCCTTTTAACTATGGCTACACCTTC. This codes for CASSLRLGDPFNYGYTF.

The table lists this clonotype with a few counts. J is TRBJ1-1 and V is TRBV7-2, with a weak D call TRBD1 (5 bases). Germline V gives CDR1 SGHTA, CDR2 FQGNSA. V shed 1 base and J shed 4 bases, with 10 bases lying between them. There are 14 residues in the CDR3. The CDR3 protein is CASSLGGGVTEAFF. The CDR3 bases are TGTGCCAGCAGCTTAGGGGGAGGGGTCACTGAAGCTTTCTTT.

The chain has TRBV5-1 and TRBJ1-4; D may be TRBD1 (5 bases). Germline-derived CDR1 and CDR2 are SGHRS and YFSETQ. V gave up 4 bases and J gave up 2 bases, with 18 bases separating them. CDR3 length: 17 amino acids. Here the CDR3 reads CASSSLPRGGTNEKLFF. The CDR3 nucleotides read TGCGCCAGCAGCAGCCTACCAAGGGGAGGCACTAATGAAAAACTGTTTTTT.

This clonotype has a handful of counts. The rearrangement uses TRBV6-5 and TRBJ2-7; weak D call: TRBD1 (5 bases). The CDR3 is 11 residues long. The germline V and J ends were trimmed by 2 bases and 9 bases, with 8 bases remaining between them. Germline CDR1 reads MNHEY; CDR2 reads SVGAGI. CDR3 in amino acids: CASSYGAGQYF. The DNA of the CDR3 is TGTGCCAGCAGTTACGGGGCCGGGCAGTACTTC.

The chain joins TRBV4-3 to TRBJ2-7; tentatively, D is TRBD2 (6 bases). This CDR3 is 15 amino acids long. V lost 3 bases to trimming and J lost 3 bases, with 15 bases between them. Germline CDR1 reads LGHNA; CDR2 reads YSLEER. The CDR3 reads CASSQAQGTYYEQYF. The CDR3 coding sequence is TGCGCCAGCAGCCAGGCCCAAGGGACTTACTACGAGCAGTACTTC.

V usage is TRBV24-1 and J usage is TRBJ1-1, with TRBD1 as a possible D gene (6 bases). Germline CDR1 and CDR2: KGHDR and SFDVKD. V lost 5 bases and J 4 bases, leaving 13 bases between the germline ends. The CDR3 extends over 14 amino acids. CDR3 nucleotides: TGTGCCACCAGTGGTACAGGGCGAGTCACTGAAGCTTTCTTT. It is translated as CATSGTGRVTEAFF.

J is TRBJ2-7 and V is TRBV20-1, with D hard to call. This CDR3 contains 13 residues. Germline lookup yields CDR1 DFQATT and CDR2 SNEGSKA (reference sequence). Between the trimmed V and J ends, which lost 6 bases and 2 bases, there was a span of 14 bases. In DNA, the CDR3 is TGCAGTGCACACAGCTCAACCACCTACGAGCAGTACTTC. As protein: CSAHSSTTYEQYF.

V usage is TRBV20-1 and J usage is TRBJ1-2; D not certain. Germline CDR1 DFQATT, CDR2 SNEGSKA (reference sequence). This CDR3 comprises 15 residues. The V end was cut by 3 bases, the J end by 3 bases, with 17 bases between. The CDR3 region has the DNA TGCAGTGCTAGCGAGTACAGCATCGCATACTATGGCTACACCTTC. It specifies CSASEYSIAYYGYTF.

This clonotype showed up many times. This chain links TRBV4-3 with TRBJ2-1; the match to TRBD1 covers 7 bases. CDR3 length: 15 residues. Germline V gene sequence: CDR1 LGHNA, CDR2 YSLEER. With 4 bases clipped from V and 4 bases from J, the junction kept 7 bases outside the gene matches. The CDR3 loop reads CASSPGTANYNEQFF. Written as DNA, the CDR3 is TGCGCCAGCAGCCCAGGGACAGCAAATTACAATGAGCAGTTCTTC.

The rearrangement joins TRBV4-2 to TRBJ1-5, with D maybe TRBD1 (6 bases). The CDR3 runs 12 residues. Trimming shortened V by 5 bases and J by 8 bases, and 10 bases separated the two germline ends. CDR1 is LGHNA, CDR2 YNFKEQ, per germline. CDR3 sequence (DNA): TGTGCCAGCAGCAACAGGGACGAGCCCCAGCATTTT. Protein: CASSNRDEPQHF.

CDR3 loop: CATGDGAKGGQHYEQYF. The DNA for the CDR3 is TGTGCCACCGGGGATGGGGCCAAAGGGGGACAGCATTACGAGCAGTACTTC. The gene calls are TRBV24-1 and TRBJ2-7; 7 bases are shared with TRBD1. With V trimmed by 9 bases and J by 4 bases, 20 bases remained unmatched. The CDR3 loop spans 17 amino acids. The germline V gene encodes CDR1 KGHDR and CDR2 SFDVKD.

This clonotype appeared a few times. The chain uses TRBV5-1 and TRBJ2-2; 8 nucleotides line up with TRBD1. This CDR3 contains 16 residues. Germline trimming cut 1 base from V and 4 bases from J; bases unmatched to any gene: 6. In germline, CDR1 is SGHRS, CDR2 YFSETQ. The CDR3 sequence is CASSLIFGQGTGELFF. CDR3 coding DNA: TGCGCCAGCAGCTTGATCTTCGGACAGGGCACCGGGGAGCTGTTTTTT.